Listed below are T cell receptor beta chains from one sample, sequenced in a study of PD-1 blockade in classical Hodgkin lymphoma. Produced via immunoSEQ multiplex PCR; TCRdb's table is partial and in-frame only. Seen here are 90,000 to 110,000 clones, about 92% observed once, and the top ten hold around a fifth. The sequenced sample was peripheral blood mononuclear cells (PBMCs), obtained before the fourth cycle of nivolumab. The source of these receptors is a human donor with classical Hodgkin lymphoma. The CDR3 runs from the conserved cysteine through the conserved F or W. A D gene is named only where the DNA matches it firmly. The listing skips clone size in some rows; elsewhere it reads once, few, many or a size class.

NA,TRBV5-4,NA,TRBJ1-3,TGTGCCAGCAGTCCCCACGGGAAAAACACCATATATTTT,CASSPHGKNTIYF
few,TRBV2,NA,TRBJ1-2,TGTGCCAGCAGAGAGACCCCGGGACAAAGTTTTACCTTC,CASRETPGQSFTF
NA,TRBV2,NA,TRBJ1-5,TGTGCCAGCAGTGGGACTGGGTTGAGCAATCAGCCCCAGCATTTT,CASSGTGLSNQPQHF
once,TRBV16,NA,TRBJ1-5,TGTGCCAGCAGCCACGGTGTCACGGGACAGCCCCAGCATTTT,CASSHGVTGQPQHF
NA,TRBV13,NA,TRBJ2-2,TGTGCCAGCAGCTTAGGGGGCGACCCAGTGAATCTCGGTGGGGAGCTGTTTTTT,CASSLGGDPVNLGGELFF
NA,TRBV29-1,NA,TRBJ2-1,TGCAGCGTTGTAGGTCGAGCCTCCTACAATGAGCAGTTCTTC,CSVVGRASYNEQFF
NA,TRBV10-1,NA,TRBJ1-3,TGCGCCAGCAGTCCGGGAGAAGGAAACACCATATATTTT,CASSPGEGNTIYF
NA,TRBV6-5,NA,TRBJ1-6,TGTGCCAGCAGTGACAGGCATAATTCACCCCTCCACTTT,CASSDRHNSPLHF
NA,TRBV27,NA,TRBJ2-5,TGTGCCAGCAGCCATGGACCCTGGGGAGAGACCCAGTACTTC,CASSHGPWGETQYF
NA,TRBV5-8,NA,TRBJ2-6,TGTGCCAGCAGCGCCCGTCCTGGGGCCAACGTCCTGACTTTC,CASSARPGANVLTF
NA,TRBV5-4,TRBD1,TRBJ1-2,TGTGCCAGCAGCCTAACAGGGGGCAAGGATGGCTACACCTTC,CASSLTGGKDGYTF
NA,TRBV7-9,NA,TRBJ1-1,TGTGCCAGCAGCGGCAGCCGTTACACTGAAGCTTTCTTT,CASSGSRYTEAFF
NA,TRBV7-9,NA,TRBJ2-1,TGTGCCAGCAGCTTAGCGGGACGGGAGTTAGAGAATGAGCAGTTCTTC,CASSLAGRELENEQFF
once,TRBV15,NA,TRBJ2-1,TGTGCCACCAGCAGCGGGCCGGACTCCTACAATGAGCAGTTCTTC,CATSSGPDSYNEQFF
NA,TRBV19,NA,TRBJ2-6,TGTGCCAGCAGCCTGTCGGGCGGGGCCAACGTCCTGACTTTC,CASSLSGGANVLTF
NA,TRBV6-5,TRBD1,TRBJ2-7,TGTGCCAGCAGTTCTGGCAGGGGGAAGTACGAGCAGTACTTC,CASSSGRGKYEQYF
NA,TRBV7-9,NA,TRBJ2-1,TGTGCCAGCACCGGCGAATATGAGCAGTTCTTC,CASTGEYEQFF
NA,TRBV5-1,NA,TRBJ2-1,TGCGCCAGCAGCTGGGAGGGACAGAACAATGAGCAGTTCTTC,CASSWEGQNNEQFF
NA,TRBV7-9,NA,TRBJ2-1,TGTGCCAGCAGCTTAGCGGACAATGAGCAGTTCTTC,CASSLADNEQFF
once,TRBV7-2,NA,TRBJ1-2,TGTGCCGAGGGAGCAGGGAACTCTGGCTACACCTTC,CAEGAGNSGYTF
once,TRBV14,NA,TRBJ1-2,TGTGCCAGCAGCCCGCCGGGACACGAACTCTTTCCGGGCTATGGCTACACCTTC,CASSPPGHELFPGYGYTF
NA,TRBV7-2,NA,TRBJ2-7,TGTGCCAGCAGCTTAGGTACCTACGAGCAGTACTTC,CASSLGTYEQYF
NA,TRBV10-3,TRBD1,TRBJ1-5,TGTGCCATCGGTTCTTCAGGGGGAAATAGCAATCAGCCCCAGCATTTT,CAIGSSGGNSNQPQHF